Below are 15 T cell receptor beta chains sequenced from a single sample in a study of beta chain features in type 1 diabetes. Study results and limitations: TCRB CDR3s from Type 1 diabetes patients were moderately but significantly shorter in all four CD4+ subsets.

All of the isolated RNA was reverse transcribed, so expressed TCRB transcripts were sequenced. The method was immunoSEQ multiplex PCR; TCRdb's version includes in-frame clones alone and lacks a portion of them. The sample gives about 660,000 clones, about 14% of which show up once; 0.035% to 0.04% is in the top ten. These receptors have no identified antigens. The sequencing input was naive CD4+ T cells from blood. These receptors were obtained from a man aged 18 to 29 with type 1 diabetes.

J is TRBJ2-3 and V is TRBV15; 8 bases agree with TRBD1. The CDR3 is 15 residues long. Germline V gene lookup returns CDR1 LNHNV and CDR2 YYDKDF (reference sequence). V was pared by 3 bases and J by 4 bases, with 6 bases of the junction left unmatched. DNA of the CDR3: TGTGCCACCAGCAGGGCCCAGGGGGCGGCAGATACGCAGTATTTT. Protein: CATSRAQGAADTQYF. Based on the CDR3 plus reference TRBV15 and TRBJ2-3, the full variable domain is DAMVIQNPRYQVTQFGKPVTLSCSQTLNHNVMYWYQQKSSQAPKLLFHYYDKDFNNEADTPDNFQSRRPNTSFCFLDIRSPGLGDTAMYLCATSRAQGAADTQYFGPGTRLTVL.

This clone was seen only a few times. CDR3 sequence (DNA): TGTGCCAGCAGTTCCTGGACGAAGGAACATGAAAAACTGTTTTTT. Residues: CASSSWTKEHEKLFF. The rearrangement links TRBV28 to TRBJ1-4; D is undetermined. Trimming left V 4 bases short and J 6 bases short, with 15 bases between. Per the germline V gene, CDR1 is MDHEN and CDR2 is SYDVKM. The CDR3 loop spans 15 amino acids.

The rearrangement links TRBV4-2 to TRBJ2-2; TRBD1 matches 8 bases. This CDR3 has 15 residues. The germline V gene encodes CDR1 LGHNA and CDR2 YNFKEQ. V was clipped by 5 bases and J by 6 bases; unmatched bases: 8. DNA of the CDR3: TGTGCCAGCAGCTTTGGGACAGGAGTTTCCGGGGAGCTGTTTTTT. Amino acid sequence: CASSFGTGVSGELFF.

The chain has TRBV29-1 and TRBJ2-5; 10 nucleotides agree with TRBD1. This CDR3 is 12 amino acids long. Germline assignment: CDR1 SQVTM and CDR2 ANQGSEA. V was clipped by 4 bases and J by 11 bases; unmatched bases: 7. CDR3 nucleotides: TGCAGCGTTGGGACAGGGGGAAGGGAGCAGTACTTC. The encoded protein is CSVGTGGREQYF.

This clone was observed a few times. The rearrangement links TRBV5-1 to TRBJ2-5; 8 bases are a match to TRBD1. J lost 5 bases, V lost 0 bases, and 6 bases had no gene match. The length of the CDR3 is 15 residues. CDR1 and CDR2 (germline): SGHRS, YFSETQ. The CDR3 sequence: CASSLAPGGTETQYF. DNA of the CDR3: TGCGCCAGCAGCTTGGCGCCAGGGGGCACGGAGACCCAGTACTTC.

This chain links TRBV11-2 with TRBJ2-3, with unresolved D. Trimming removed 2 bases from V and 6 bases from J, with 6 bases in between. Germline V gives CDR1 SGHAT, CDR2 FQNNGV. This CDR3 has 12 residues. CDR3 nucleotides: TGTGCCAGCAGCTTAAGGGCCGATACGCAGTATTTT. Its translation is CASSLRADTQYF.

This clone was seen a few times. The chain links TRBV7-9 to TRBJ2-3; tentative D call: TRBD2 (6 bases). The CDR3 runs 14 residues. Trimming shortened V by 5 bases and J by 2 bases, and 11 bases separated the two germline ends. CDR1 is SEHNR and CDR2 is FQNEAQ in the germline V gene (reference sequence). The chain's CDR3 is CASSPAGSTDTQYF. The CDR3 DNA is TGTGCCAGCAGCCCGGCGGGGTCCACAGATACGCAGTATTTT. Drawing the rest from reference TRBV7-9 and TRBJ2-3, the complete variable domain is DTGVSQNPRHKITKRGQNVTFRCDPISEHNRLYWYRQTLGQGPEFLTYFQNEAQLEKSRLLSDRFSAERPKGSFSTLEIQRTEQGDSAMYLCASSPAGSTDTQYFGPGTRLTVL.

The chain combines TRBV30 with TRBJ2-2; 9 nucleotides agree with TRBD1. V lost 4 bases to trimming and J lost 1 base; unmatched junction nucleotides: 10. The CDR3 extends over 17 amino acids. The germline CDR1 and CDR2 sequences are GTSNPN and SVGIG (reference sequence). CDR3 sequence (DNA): TGTGCCTGGATTCGACCCCGGGACAGGGTGAACACCGGGGAGCTGTTTTTT. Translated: CAWIRPRDRVNTGELFF.

The CDR3 sequence is CASSQRTFRDQPQHF. CDR3 nucleotide sequence: TGTGCCAGCAGCCAAAGAACGTTTCGAGATCAGCCCCAGCATTTT. The J gene is TRBJ1-5, the V gene TRBV14; no definite D call. The germline CDR1 and CDR2 sequences are SGHDN and FVKESK. V dropped 2 bases and J dropped 5 bases, with 13 bases sitting between them. The CDR3 totals 15 residues.

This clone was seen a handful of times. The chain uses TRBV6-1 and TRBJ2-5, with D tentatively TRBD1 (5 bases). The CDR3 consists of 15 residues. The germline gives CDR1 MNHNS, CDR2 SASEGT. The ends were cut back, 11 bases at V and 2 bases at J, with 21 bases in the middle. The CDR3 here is CAAYRIRGVQETQYF. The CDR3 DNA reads TGTGCCGCGTACAGGATAAGGGGCGTACAAGAGACCCAGTACTTC.

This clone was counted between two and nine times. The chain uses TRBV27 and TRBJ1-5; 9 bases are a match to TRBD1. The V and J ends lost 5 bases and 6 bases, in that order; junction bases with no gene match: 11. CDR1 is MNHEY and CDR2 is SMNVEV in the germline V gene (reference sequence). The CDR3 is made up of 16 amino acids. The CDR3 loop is CASSLSRDRVAQPQHF. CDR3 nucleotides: TGTGCCAGCAGTCTAAGCCGGGACAGGGTCGCTCAGCCCCAGCATTTT.

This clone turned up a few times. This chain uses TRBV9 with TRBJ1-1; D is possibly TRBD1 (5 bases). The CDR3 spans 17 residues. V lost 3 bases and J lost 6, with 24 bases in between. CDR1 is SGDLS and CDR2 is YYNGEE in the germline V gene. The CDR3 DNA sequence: TGTGCCAGCAGCGACCCGTTAGGCCGGTTAGGGGTCCCTGAAGCTTTCTTT. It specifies CASSDPLGRLGVPEAFF. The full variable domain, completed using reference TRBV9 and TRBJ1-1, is DSGVTQTPKHLITATGQRVTLRCSPRSGDLSVYWYQQSLDQGLQFLIQYYNGEERAKGNILERFSAQQFPDLHSELNLSSLELGDSALYFCASSDPLGRLGVPEAFFGQGTRLTVV.

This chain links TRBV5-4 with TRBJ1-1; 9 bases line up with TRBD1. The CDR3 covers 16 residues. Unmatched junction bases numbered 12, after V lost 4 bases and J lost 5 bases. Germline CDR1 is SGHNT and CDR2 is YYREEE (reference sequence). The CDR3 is CASSPGQGRANTEAFF. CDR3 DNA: TGTGCCAGCAGCCCGGGACAGGGCCGGGCGAATACTGAAGCTTTCTTT.

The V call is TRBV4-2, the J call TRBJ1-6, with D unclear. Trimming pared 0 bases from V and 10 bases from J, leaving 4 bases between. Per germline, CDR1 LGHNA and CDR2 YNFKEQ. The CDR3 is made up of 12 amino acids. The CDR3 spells CASSQDRSPLHF. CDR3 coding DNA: TGTGCCAGCAGCCAAGACCGGTCACCCCTCCACTTT.

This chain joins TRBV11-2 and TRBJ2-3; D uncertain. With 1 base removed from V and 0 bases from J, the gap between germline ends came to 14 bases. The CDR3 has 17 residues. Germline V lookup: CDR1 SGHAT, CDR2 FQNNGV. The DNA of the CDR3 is TGTGCCAGCAGCTTAGGTTGGAGAGTGAAAAGCACAGATACGCAGTATTTT. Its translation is CASSLGWRVKSTDTQYF.